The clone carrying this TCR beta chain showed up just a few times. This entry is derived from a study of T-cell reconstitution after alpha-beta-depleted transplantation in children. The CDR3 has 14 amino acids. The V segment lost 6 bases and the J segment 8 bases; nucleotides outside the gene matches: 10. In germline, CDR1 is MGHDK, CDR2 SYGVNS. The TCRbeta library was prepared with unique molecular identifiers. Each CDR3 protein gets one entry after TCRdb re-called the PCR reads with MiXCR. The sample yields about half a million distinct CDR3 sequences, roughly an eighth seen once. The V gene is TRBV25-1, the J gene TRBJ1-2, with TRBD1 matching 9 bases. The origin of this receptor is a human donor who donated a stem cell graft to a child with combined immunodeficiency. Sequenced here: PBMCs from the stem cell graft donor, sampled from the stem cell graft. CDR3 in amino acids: CASRTTGQGEGYTF. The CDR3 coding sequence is TGTGCCAGCAGGACCACGGGACAGGGAGAAGGCTACACCTTC.